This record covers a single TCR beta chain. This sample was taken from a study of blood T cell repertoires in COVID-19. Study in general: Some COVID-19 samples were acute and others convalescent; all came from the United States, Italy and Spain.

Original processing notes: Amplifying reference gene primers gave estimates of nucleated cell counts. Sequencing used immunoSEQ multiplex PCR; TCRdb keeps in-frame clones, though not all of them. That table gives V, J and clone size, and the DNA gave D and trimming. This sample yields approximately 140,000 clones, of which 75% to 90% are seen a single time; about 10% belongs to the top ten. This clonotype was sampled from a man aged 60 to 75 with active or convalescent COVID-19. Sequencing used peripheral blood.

CDR3 nucleotides: TGCGCCAGCAGCTTGCGCCAGGACAGGGGTGGGGAGCAGTACTTC. This sequence encodes CASSLRQDRGGEQYF. The chain joins TRBV5-1 to TRBJ2-7; 9 nucleotides line up with TRBD1. The CDR3 loop spans 15 amino acids. Germline CDR1 reads SGHRS; CDR2 reads YFSETQ. V lost 1 base, J lost 7 bases, and 9 bases stayed unmatched.